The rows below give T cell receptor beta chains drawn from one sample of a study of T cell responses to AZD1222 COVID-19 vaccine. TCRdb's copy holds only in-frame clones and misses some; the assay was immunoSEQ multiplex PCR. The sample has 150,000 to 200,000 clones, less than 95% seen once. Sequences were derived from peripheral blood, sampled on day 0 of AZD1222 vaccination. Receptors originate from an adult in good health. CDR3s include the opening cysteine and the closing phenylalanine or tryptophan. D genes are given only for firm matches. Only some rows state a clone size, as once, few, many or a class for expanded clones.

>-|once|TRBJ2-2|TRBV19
TGTGCCAGTAGTATCGGGAACACCGGGGAGCTGTTTTTT
CASSIGNTGELFF
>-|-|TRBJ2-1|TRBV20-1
TGCAGTGCTAGTCGTGAGCCCCACAATGAGCAGTTCTTC
CSASREPHNEQFF
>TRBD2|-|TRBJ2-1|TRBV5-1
TGCGCCAGCAGTGGACTAGCGAGATCTAATGAGCAGTTCTTC
CASSGLARSNEQFF
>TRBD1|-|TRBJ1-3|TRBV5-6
TGTGCCAGCAGCCCGACAGGGGTTGGAAACACCATATATTTT
CASSPTGVGNTIYF
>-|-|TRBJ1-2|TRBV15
TGTGCCACCAGCGGCCGAGGGACGGGCCGTCGGGGTTCGGGCTACACCTTC
CATSGRGTGRRGSGYTF
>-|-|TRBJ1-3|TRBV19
TGTGCCACCATGGGGGCGGGAAGCTCTGGAAACACCATATATTTT
CATMGAGSSGNTIYF
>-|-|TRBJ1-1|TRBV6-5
TGTGCCAGCAGTTACTCGCACGGGGCCGGGGAAGCTTTCTTT
CASSYSHGAGEAFF
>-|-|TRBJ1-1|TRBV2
TGTGCCAGCAGTGGTCACTGGACACTTGAAGCTTTCTTT
CASSGHWTLEAFF
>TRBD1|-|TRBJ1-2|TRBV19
TGTGCCAGTAGCCGACAGGGCTTTCGTGAGGACTATGGCTACACCTTC
CASSRQGFREDYGYTF
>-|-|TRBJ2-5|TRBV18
TGTGCCAGCTCACCTTCGCAAGAGACCCAGTACTTC
CASSPSQETQYF
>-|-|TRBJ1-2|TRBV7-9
TGTGCCAGCAGCTTAGTTAACTATGGCTACACCTTC
CASSLVNYGYTF
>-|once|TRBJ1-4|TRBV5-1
TGCGCCAGCAGTGTTCAAACAACTAATGAAAAACTGTTTTTT
CASSVQTTNEKLFF
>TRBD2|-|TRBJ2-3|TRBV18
TGTGCCAGCTCACCACCGCTTTTACCCATCAGCGGGAGAGCAGATACGCAGTATTTT
CASSPPLLPISGRADTQYF
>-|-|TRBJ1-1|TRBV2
TGTGCCAGCAAGGTCGAGATGAACACTGAAGCTTTCTTT
CASKVEMNTEAFF
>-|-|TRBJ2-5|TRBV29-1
TGCAGCGTTGGAAGGGCCCAAGAGACCCAGTACTTC
CSVGRAQETQYF
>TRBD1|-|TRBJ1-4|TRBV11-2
TGTGCCAGCAGTACCGGACAGGGAGGTGAAAAACTGTTTTTT
CASSTGQGGEKLFF
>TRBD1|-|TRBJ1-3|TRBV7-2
TGTGCCAGCAGCTTAGACAGGGGTGCCGGAAACACCATATATTTT
CASSLDRGAGNTIYF
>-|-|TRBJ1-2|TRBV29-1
TGCAGCGTTTCCCGGGGAAGGGGCGAGGGCTACACCTTC
CSVSRGRGEGYTF
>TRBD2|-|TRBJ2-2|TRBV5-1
TGCGCCAGCAGCCGATGGACTAGCGGGCCGGAAGAGCTGTTTTTT
CASSRWTSGPEELFF
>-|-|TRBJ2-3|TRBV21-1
TGTGCCAGCAGCACCCTTTTCCCCCACACAGATACGCAGTATTTT
CASSTLFPHTDTQYF
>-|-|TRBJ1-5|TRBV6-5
TGTGCCAGCAGTACCAACAGGAGAATTAATCAGCCCCAGCATTTT
CASSTNRRINQPQHF
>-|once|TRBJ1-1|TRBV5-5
TGTGCCAGCAGCCCCGTGAGCGCTGAAGCTTTCTTT
CASSPVSAEAFF
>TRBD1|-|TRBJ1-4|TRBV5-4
TGTGCCAGCAGCGGACAGGGCGACGAAAAACTGTTTTTT
CASSGQGDEKLFF
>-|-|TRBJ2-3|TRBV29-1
TGCAGTGCTCTAACAGGGTCAGATACGCAGTATTTT
CSALTGSDTQYF